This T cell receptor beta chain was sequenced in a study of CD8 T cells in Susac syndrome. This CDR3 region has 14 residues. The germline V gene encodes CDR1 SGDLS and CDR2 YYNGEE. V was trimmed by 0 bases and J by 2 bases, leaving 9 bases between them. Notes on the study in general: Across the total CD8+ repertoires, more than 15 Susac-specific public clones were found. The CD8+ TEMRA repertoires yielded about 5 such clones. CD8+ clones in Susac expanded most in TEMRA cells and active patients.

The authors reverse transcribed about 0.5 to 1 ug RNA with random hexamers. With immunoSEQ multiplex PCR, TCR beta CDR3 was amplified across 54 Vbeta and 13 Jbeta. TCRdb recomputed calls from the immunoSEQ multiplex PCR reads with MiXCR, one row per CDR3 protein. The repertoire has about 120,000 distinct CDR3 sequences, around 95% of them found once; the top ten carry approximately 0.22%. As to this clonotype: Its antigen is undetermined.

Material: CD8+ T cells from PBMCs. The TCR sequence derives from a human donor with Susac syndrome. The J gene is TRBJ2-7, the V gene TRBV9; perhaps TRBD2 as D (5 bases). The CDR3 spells CASSVGERPYEQYF. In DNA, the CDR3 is TGTGCCAGCAGCGTAGGGGAGCGTCCCTACGAGCAGTACTTC.